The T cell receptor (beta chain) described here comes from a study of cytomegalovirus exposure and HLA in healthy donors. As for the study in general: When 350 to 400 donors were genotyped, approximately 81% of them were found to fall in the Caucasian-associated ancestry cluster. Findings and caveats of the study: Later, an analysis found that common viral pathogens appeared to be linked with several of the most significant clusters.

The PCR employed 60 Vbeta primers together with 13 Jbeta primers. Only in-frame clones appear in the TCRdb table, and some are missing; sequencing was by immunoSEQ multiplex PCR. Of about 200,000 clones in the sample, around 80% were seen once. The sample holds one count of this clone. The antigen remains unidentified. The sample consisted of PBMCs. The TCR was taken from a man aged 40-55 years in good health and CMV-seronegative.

As DNA, the CDR3 is TGTGCCAGCAGTTTTATACTAGCGGGAGAGAATGAGCAGTTCTTC. This sequence encodes CASSFILAGENEQFF. J is TRBJ2-1 and V is TRBV28, with 11 bases matching TRBD2. Germline V lookup: CDR1 MDHEN, CDR2 SYDVKM. The CDR3 spans 15 residues. J gave up 7 bases and V 3 bases, and 5 bases lay outside the gene matches.